This TCR beta chain was captured in a study of human T cells and chemical hapten exposure. Study overall: The sensitizer, 2% DPC, was used on around 2 cm by around 2 cm of upper inner arm skin.

Time point in this sample: patch test 2, 6 weeks after DPC sensitization. Treatment of the sample: therapeutic diphenylcyclopropenone sensitization with weekly scalp DPC. TCRdb independently ran MiXCR on the RACE reads; one entry per CDR3 protein. The profile shows 80,000 to 95,000 distinct CDR3 sequences, approximately 10% of them singletons. The V gene's germline CDR1 is KGHSH and CDR2 LQKENI. The CDR3 runs 16 residues. V dropped 1 base and J dropped 7 bases, with 16 bases sitting between them. The chain has TRBV18 and TRBJ2-2; D gene ambiguous. This clonotype was obtained from a man aged 35-49 years with alopecia areata. Some clones in this sample may be carry-over from other donors' samples. This specimen was whole blood, taken in connection with sensitization to the hapten diphenylcyclopropenone (DPC). In nucleotides, the CDR3 is TGTGCCAGCTCACCACTTCGAACCTCAGATAGCGGGGAGCTGTTTTTT. It specifies CASSPLRTSDSGELFF.